These T cell receptor beta chains were read from a single sample in a study of cytomegalovirus exposure and HLA in healthy donors. Here immunoSEQ multiplex PCR was the method, and the copy in TCRdb shows in-frame clones only, minus some. The table lists 250,000 to 300,000 clones, 90% of them singletons. Sequenced input: PBMCs. The receptors shown here come from a young woman in good health and CMV-seronegative. Each CDR3 is given with its conserved first and last residue. A D gene is named only where the DNA matches it firmly. Expanded clones get a size class; other rows say once, few or many, or leave the size out.

cdr3_length	clone_size	d_call	v_call	j_call	cdr3_nt	cdr3_aa
15	.	.	TRBV7-6	TRBJ1-4	TGTGCCAGCAGCTCAGACAGAGCAACTAATGAAAAACTGTTTTTT	CASSSDRATNEKLFF
15	.	TRBD1	TRBV2	TRBJ1-5	TGTGCCACCTCTGACAGGGATTATAGCAATCAGCCCCAGCATTTT	CATSDRDYSNQPQHF
15	.	TRBD2	TRBV6-5	TRBJ2-6	TGTGCCAGCAGTACGACTAGCGCTGGGGCCAACGTCCTGACTTTC	CASSTTSAGANVLTF
14	.	.	TRBV6-5	TRBJ1-2	TGTGCCAGCAGTTATTTGAACGGGAACTATGGCTACACCTTC	CASSYLNGNYGYTF
15	.	TRBD1	TRBV15	TRBJ2-5	TGTGCCACCAGCAGAGAGCCACAGGGGGGAGAGACCCAGTACTTC	CATSREPQGGETQYF
14	.	.	TRBV18	TRBJ1-6	TGTGCCAGCTCACCCGGGACACAAAATTCACCCCTCCACTTT	CASSPGTQNSPLHF
14	.	TRBD1	TRBV19	TRBJ1-1	TGTGCCAGTAGTAATCAGGGGGCGCGGACGGAAGCTTTCTTT	CASSNQGARTEAFF
15	.	TRBD1	TRBV27	TRBJ1-1	TGTGCCAGCAGTTTATGGGGACAGGGGGAAACTGAAGCTTTCTTT	CASSLWGQGETEAFF
11	once	.	TRBV20-1	TRBJ2-3	TGCAGTGCTAGGGGGGGAGATACGCAGTATTTT	CSARGGDTQYF
15	.	.	TRBV19	TRBJ2-6	TGTGCCAGTAGTATGACGGGTGGTGGGGCCAACGTCCTGACTTTC	CASSMTGGGANVLTF
13	.	.	TRBV5-6	TRBJ1-1	TGTGCCAGCAGTATCTTCGGTAACACTGAAGCTTTCTTT	CASSIFGNTEAFF
17	.	.	TRBV5-4	TRBJ2-5	TGTGCCAGCAGCTTAAGTAGCGGAGTACACCTCCAAGAGACCCAGTACTTC	CASSLSSGVHLQETQYF
17	.	.	TRBV6-1	TRBJ2-3	TGTGCCAGCAGTGAAGCAGTGGTGGCTAGAGAAGCAGATACGCAGTATTTT	CASSEAVVAREADTQYF
14	.	.	TRBV13	TRBJ2-7	TGTGCCAGCAGCTCCCCTCGGGTCTCCTACGAGCAGTACTTC	CASSSPRVSYEQYF
15	.	TRBD1	TRBV25-1	TRBJ1-6	TGTGCCAGCAGCCTCACCGACAGGGACAATTCACCCCTCCACTTT	CASSLTDRDNSPLHF
12	.	TRBD1	TRBV28	TRBJ1-1	TGTGCCAGCAGTGGGGCGACAGGGAAGGCTTTCTTT	CASSGATGKAFF
16	.	TRBD1	TRBV7-9	TRBJ2-4	TGTGCCAGCAGTTCTAGTGGGACAGGGGACAAAAACATTCAGTACTTC	CASSSSGTGDKNIQYF
17	.	.	TRBV18	TRBJ1-4	TGTGCCAGCTCACCGCAAGATAGCCGGGCAACTAATGAAAAACTGTTTTTT	CASSPQDSRATNEKLFF
16	.	.	TRBV6-5	TRBJ2-7	TGTGCCAGCAGTTACCCGAACTCGGGGGTTTGGGACGAGCAGTACTTC	CASSYPNSGVWDEQYF
15	.	TRBD1	TRBV13	TRBJ1-6	TGTGCCAGCAGCTCGGGAACAGGGGGGTTTTCACCCCTCCACTTT	CASSSGTGGFSPLHF
12	.	.	TRBV29-1	TRBJ2-7	TGCAGCGTTGAAGTCGGGGACTACGAGCAGTACTTC	CSVEVGDYEQYF
14	.	.	TRBV29-1	TRBJ2-7	TGCAGCGTTGAACCGGGGGGAGGGGGATACGAGCAGTACTTC	CSVEPGGGGYEQYF
14	.	.	TRBV9	TRBJ2-7	TGTGCCAGCAGCGTAGGACAGGTTAACTACGAGCAGTACTTC	CASSVGQVNYEQYF
16	few	.	TRBV7-6	TRBJ2-3	TGTGCCAGCAGCCTCGGGACTTCCCGGGTCACAGATACGCAGTATTTT	CASSLGTSRVTDTQYF